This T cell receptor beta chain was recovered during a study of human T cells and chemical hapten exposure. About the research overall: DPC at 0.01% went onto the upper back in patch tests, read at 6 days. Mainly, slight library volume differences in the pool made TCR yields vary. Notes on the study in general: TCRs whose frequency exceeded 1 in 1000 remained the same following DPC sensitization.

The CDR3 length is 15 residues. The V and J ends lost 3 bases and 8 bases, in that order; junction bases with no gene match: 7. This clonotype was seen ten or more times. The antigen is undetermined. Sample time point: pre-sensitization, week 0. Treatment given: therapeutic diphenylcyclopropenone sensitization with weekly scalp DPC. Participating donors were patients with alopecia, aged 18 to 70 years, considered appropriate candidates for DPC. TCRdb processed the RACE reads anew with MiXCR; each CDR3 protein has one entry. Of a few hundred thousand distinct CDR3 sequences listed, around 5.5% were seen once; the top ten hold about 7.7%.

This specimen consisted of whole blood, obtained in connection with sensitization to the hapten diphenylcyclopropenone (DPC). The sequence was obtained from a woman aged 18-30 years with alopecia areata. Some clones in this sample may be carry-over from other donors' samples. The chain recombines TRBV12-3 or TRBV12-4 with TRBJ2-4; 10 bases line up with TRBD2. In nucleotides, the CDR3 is TGTGCCAGCAGTTTCTTAGCGGGGGGTCCTGACATTCAGTACTTC. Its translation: CASSFLAGGPDIQYF.